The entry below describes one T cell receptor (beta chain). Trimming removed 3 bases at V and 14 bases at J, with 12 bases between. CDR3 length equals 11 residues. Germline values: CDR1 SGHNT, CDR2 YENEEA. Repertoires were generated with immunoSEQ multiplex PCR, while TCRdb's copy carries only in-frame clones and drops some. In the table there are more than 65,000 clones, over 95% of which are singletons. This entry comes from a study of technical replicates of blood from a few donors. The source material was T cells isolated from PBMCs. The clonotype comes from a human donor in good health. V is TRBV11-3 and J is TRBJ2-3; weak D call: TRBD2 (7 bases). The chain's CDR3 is CASSLGGPLYF. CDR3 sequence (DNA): TGTGCCAGCAGCTTGGGGGGGCCGCTGTATTTT.